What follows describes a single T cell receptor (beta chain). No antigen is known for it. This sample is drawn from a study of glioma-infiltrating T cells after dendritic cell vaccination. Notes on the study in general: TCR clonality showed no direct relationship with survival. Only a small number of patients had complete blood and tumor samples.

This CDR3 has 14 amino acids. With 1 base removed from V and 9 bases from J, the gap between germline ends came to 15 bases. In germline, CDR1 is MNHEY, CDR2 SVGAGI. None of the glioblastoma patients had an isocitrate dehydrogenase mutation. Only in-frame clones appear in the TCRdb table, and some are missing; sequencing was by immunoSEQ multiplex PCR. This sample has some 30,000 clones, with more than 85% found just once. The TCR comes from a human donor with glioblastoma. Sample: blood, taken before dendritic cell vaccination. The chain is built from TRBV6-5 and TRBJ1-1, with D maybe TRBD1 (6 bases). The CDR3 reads CASSYWPRQGQAFF. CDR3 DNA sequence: TGTGCCAGCAGTTACTGGCCCCGGCAGGGGCAAGCTTTCTTT.